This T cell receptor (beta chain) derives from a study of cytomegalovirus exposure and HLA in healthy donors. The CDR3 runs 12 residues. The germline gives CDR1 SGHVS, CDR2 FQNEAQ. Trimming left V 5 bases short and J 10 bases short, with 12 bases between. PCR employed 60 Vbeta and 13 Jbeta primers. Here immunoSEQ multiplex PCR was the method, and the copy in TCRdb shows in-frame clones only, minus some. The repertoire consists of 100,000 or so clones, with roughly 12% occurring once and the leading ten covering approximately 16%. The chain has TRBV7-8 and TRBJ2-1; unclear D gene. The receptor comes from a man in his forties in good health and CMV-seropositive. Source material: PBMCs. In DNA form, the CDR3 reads TGTGCCAGCAGCCCATACCCCGCGGAGCAGTTCTTC. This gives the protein CASSPYPAEQFF.